The sequence of this T cell receptor beta chain was determined in a study of shared clonotypes between healthy human individuals. Study summary: Contributing individuals were two females and three males aged 18 to 49.

Germline V lookup: CDR1 MRHNA, CDR2 SNTAGT. Between the trimmed V and J ends, which lost 7 bases and 0 bases, there was a span of 9 bases. The length of the CDR3 is 13 residues. 300 ng DNA, some 30,000 T cell genomes, went into unsorted PBMC replicate PCRs. Clones were read by immunoSEQ multiplex PCR, and TCRdb kept only the in-frame ones, dropping some. The table includes 450,000 to 500,000 clones, approximately 80% detected once. This clonotype was obtained from a woman aged 40 to 50 in good health. Some clones in this sample may be carry-over from other donors' samples. Sequencing was done on a sample of PBMCs. The chain links TRBV6-4 to TRBJ2-5; D is possibly TRBD2 (5 bases). CDR3 nucleotide sequence: TGTGCCAGCACACCGGGATACCAAGAGACCCAGTACTTC. Its protein is CASTPGYQETQYF.